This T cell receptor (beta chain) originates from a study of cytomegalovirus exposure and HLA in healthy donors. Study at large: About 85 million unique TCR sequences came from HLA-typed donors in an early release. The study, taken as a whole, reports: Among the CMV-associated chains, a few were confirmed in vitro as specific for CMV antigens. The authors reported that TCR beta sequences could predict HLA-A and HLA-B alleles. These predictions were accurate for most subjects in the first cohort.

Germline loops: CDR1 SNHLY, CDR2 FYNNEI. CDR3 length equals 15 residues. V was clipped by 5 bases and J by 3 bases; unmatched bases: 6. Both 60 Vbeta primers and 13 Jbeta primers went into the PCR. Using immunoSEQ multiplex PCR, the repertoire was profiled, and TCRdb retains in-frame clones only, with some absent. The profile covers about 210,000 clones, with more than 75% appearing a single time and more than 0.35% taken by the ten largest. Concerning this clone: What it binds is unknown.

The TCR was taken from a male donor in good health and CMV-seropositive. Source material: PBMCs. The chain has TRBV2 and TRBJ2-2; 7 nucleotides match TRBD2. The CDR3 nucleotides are TGTGCCAGCAGTCTCTTTGGGGGGGACACCGGGGAGCTGTTTTTT. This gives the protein CASSLFGGDTGELFF.